This is a list of T cell receptor beta chains from one sample in a study of graft-versus-host responses after intestinal transplantation. Repertoires were generated with immunoSEQ multiplex PCR, while TCRdb's copy carries only in-frame clones and drops some. The data contain 75,000 to 95,000 clones, 75% to 95% of them singletons. No antigen has been assigned to these receptors. The sample was unstimulated CD4+ T cells sorted from spleen or lymph node cells, taken before transplant. These receptors were taken from a human donor who was the organ donor for an intestinal transplant. The CDR3 runs from the conserved cysteine through the conserved F or W. D genes are given only for firm matches. Part of the rows lack a size; the others show once, few, many or a class for expanded clones.

v_call	clone_size	j_call	d_call	cdr3_length	cdr3_nt	cdr3_aa
TRBV28	once	TRBJ1-1	NA	13	TGTGCCAGCAGTCCACAGCAGAACACTGAAGCTTTCTTT	CASSPQQNTEAFF
TRBV12-5	once	TRBJ2-7	TRBD1	15	TGTGCTAGTGGTTTAACAGGGGTTCCCTCCTACGAGCAGTACTTC	CASGLTGVPSYEQYF
TRBV4-1	NA	TRBJ1-2	NA	15	TGCGCCAGCAGCCAAGATACGGGGGGCCGCTATGGCTACACCTTC	CASSQDTGGRYGYTF
TRBV25-1	NA	TRBJ1-2	TRBD1	14	TGTGCCAGCAGTGAACAGGGGGCGGAAGGTGGCTACACCTTC	CASSEQGAEGGYTF
TRBV30	NA	TRBJ2-5	NA	14	TGTGCCTGGAGTGTAGGGACGGCGGAGGGGACCCAGTACTTC	CAWSVGTAEGTQYF
TRBV11-2	NA	TRBJ2-3	NA	16	TGTGCCAGCAGCTTAGTCCTAGCGACGATCACAGATACGCAGTATTTT	CASSLVLATITDTQYF
TRBV7-2	once	TRBJ2-1	TRBD2	16	TGTGCCAGCAGCCCCTGGACTAGCGGGAGGAATAATGAGCAGTTCTTC	CASSPWTSGRNNEQFF
TRBV23-1	NA	TRBJ1-1	NA	14	TGCGCCAGCAGTCAAGGGGGCGTTGACACTGAAGCTTTCTTT	CASSQGGVDTEAFF
TRBV25-1	once	TRBJ2-5	TRBD1	18	TGTGCCAGCAGTGAATTGGGGACAGGGCGGCGGATCCAAGAGACCCAGTACTTC	CASSELGTGRRIQETQYF
TRBV7-3	NA	TRBJ2-1	NA	14	TGTGCCAGCAGCCAAACCACAGGGAGCGGTGAGCAGTTCTTC	CASSQTTGSGEQFF
TRBV29-1	NA	TRBJ2-7	NA	12	TGCAGCGTTGAACTGCCTACGTACGAGCAGTACTTC	CSVELPTYEQYF
TRBV28	NA	TRBJ2-7	TRBD2	15	TGTGCCAGCAGTACCGGGGGGGGGATTAGCTACGAGCAGTACTTC	CASSTGGGISYEQYF
TRBV18	NA	TRBJ2-3	TRBD1	17	TGTGCCAGCTCCCTCAGCCGGACAGGGGTCTCCACAGATACGCAGTATTTT	CASSLSRTGVSTDTQYF
TRBV11-3	NA	TRBJ2-7	TRBD2	13	TGTGCCAGCAGCTTAGGGGGGGGCTACGAGCAGTACTTC	CASSLGGGYEQYF
TRBV28	NA	TRBJ2-7	NA	14	TGTGCCAGCAACAAACAGGTATCTCACTACGAGCAGTACTTC	CASNKQVSHYEQYF
TRBV19	NA	TRBJ1-3	TRBD1	17	TGTGCCAGTAGCCGTTACACAGGGGGCGTTACTGGAAACACCATATATTTT	CASSRYTGGVTGNTIYF
TRBV2	NA	TRBJ2-1	TRBD1	14	TGTGCCAGCCAGGGGGCTAATTGGGACAATGAGCAGTTCTTC	CASQGANWDNEQFF
TRBV6-1	NA	TRBJ1-2	NA	14	TGTGCCAGCAGTGAAGCGGGAGAGTCCTATGGCTACACCTTC	CASSEAGESYGYTF
TRBV5-4	NA	TRBJ2-5	TRBD2	15	TGTGCCAGCAGCCCCGGCGGGGGGGGCGTCGAGACCCAGTACTTC	CASSPGGGGVETQYF
TRBV6-1	NA	TRBJ1-5	NA	13	TGTGCCAGCAGTGAAACGAGAAGTCAGCCCCAGCATTTT	CASSETRSQPQHF
TRBV11-2	NA	TRBJ2-3	NA	16	TGTGCCAGCAGCGCATCGCGCCTACAGACCACAGATACGCAGTATTTT	CASSASRLQTTDTQYF
TRBV5-6	NA	TRBJ1-6	TRBD1	14	TGTGCCAGCAGCTCGACAGGGAGTAGTTCACCCCTCCACTTT	CASSSTGSSSPLHF
TRBV30	NA	TRBJ1-1	NA	15	TGTGCCTGGGAGGACACCCCTGCTTGGAACACTGAAGCTTTCTTT	CAWEDTPAWNTEAFF
TRBV5-5	NA	TRBJ2-5	NA	13	TGTGCCAGCAGGTCACAAAGAGGGGAGACCCAGTACTTC	CASRSQRGETQYF
TRBV27	NA	TRBJ1-4	NA	14	TGTGCCAGCAGTTGGCAGGGAGGTCGAGAAAAACTGTTTTTT	CASSWQGGREKLFF
TRBV15	NA	TRBJ2-1	TRBD2	18	TGTGCCACCAGCAGAGATATTTTAAGGCGGGAGGGCCCCAATGAGCAGTTCTTC	CATSRDILRREGPNEQFF
TRBV4-1	NA	TRBJ1-1	TRBD1	15	TGCGCCAGCAGCCCAAACAGGGGTTGGAGCACTGAAGCTTTCTTT	CASSPNRGWSTEAFF